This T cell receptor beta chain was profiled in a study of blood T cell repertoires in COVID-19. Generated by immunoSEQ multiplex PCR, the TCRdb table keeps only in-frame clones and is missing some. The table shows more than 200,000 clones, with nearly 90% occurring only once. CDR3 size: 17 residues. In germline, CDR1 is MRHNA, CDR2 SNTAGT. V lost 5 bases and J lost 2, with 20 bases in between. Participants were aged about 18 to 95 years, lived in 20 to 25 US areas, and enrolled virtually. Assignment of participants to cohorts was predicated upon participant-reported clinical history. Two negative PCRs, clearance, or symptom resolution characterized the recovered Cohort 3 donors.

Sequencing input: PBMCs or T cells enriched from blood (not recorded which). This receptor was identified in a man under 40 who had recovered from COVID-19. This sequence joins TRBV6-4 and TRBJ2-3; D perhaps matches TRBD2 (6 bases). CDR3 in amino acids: CASSTVGTSNPTDTQYF. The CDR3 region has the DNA TGTGCCAGCAGTACCGTCGGGACTTCGAATCCCACAGATACGCAGTATTTT.